A single sample is the source of the 12 T cell receptor beta chains below, sequenced in a study of cytomegalovirus exposure and HLA in healthy donors. PCR amplification relied on 60 Vbeta primers (plus 13 Jbeta primers). TCRdb keeps only in-frame clones here, not all; method: immunoSEQ multiplex PCR. The repertoire holds about 140,000 clones, with roughly three quarters as singletons. Sequenced: PBMCs. These receptors were taken from a man between 40 and 49 years old in good health and CMV-seronegative.

This chain uses TRBV30 with TRBJ1-5; D is unresolved. The CDR3 covers 13 residues. The V end lost 2 bases, the J end lost 9 bases, and 14 bases lay between the germline ends. CDR1 is GTSNPN, CDR2 SVGIG, per germline (reference sequence). CDR3 region: CAWSREGRSPQHF. The CDR3 bases are TGTGCCTGGAGTAGGGAGGGAAGATCGCCCCAGCATTTT.

This chain connects TRBV27 to TRBJ1-5, with D tentatively TRBD1 (6 bases). This CDR3 has 15 amino acids. Looked up from germline, CDR1 is MNHEY and CDR2 is SMNVEV (reference sequence). The germline V and J ends were trimmed by 5 bases and 2 bases, with 13 bases remaining between them. The CDR3 loop is CASSLQGRGNQPQHF. The CDR3 region has the DNA TGTGCCAGCAGTCTACAGGGTAGGGGCAATCAGCCCCAGCATTTT.

The V and J genes are TRBV2 and TRBJ2-3, with unresolved D. Trimming left V 0 bases short and J 2 bases short, with 15 bases between. CDR3 length: 17 residues. CDR1 and CDR2 from the germline V gene are SNHLY and FYNNEI. CDR3 loop: CASSEALNAINTDTQYF. The CDR3 nucleotides are TGTGCCAGCAGTGAAGCACTGAACGCCATAAACACAGATACGCAGTATTTT.

CDR3 sequence: CASSQPGQKETQYF. CDR3 nucleotides: TGTGCCAGCAGCCAACCGGGACAGAAAGAGACCCAGTACTTC. The chain combines TRBV7-9 with TRBJ2-5, with 7 bases aligning to TRBD1. J lost 3 bases, V lost 5 bases, and 6 bases had no gene match. CDR1 and CDR2 (germline): SEHNR, FQNEAQ (reference sequence). The CDR3 covers 14 residues.

The chain uses TRBV7-9 and TRBJ2-5, with TRBD2 matching over 11 bases. Germline V lookup: CDR1 SEHNR, CDR2 FQNEAQ (reference sequence). The CDR3 has 15 residues. J was trimmed by 5 bases and V by 5 bases; bases with no gene match: 7. CDR3 DNA: TGTGCCAGCAGCCCCCTTAGCGGGGGGGCCGAGACCCAGTACTTC. This translates into CASSPLSGGAETQYF.

The V and J genes are TRBV4-2 and TRBJ1-2; perhaps TRBD1 as D (5 bases). Germline values: CDR1 LGHNA, CDR2 YNFKEQ. The CDR3 sequence is 17 residues long. V lost 3 bases and J lost 4, with 21 bases in between. CDR3 region: CASSQDQVGGSSYGYTF. As DNA, the CDR3 is TGTGCCAGCAGCCAGGACCAAGTCGGGGGGTCGTCCTATGGCTACACCTTC.

The rearrangement joins TRBV4-3 to TRBJ2-5, with 8 bases that match TRBD2. The CDR3 contains 17 residues. The germline V gene has CDR1 LGHNA and CDR2 YSLEER. Germline trimming cut 0 bases from V and 0 bases from J; bases unmatched to any gene: 6. This CDR3 reads CASSQEAAGAYQETQYF. The CDR3 coding sequence is TGCGCCAGCAGCCAAGAGGCAGCGGGGGCGTACCAAGAGACCCAGTACTTC.

The V and J genes are TRBV5-1 and TRBJ2-7; TRBD2 agrees at 10 bases. The CDR3 length is 16 residues. Germline-derived CDR1 and CDR2 are SGHRS and YFSETQ. Trimming took 1 base from V and 0 from J; bases not matched to a gene: 4. CDR3 DNA sequence: TGCGCCAGCAGCTTGAGGACTAGCGGAAGCTCCTACGAGCAGTACTTC. Encoded protein: CASSLRTSGSSYEQYF.

This clone occurred once. The J gene is TRBJ2-3, the V gene TRBV2, with TRBD1 matching over 7 bases. Trimming took 5 bases from V and 1 from J; bases not matched to a gene: 6. CDR1 SNHLY and CDR2 FYNNEI come from the germline V gene. There are 15 residues in the CDR3. The CDR3 protein is CASSTTGYGTDTQYF. CDR3 DNA: TGTGCCAGCAGTACGACAGGGTATGGCACAGATACGCAGTATTTT. The whole variable domain, remainder taken from reference TRBV2 and TRBJ2-3, is EPEVTQTPSHQVTQMGQEVILRCVPISNHLYFYWYRQILGQKVEFLVSFYNNEISEKSEIFDDQFSVERPDGSNFTLKIRSTKLEDSAMYFCASSTTGYGTDTQYFGPGTRLTVL.

J is TRBJ2-7 and V is TRBV2; 8 nucleotides match TRBD1. The CDR3 loop spans 14 amino acids. The V gene end was trimmed by 4 bases and the J gene end by 3 bases; junction bases not matched to a gene: 5. The germline V gene encodes CDR1 SNHLY and CDR2 FYNNEI. The CDR3 nucleotides are TGTGCCAGCAGTGTTGGACAGGGTATCTACGAGCAGTACTTC. Residues: CASSVGQGIYEQYF.

The chain couples TRBV30 to TRBJ1-1; 8 nucleotides agree with TRBD1. J was trimmed by 4 bases and V by 5 bases; bases with no gene match: 9. The CDR3 is made up of 14 amino acids. Germline loops: CDR1 GTSNPN, CDR2 SVGIG (reference sequence). The CDR3 is CAWDPGGRITEAFF. As DNA, the CDR3 is TGTGCCTGGGATCCAGGGGGCAGGATCACTGAAGCTTTCTTT.

This clone was counted a few times. The chain joins TRBV11-2 to TRBJ2-5, with a possible D match to TRBD2 (5 bases). Looked up from germline, CDR1 is SGHAT and CDR2 is FQNNGV. The CDR3 covers 17 residues. V was shortened by 0 bases and J by 2 bases, with 16 bases between the two germline ends. This CDR3 reads CASSLDGRAVIQETQYF. The CDR3 coding sequence is TGTGCCAGCAGCTTAGATGGGCGAGCGGTTATACAAGAGACCCAGTACTTC.